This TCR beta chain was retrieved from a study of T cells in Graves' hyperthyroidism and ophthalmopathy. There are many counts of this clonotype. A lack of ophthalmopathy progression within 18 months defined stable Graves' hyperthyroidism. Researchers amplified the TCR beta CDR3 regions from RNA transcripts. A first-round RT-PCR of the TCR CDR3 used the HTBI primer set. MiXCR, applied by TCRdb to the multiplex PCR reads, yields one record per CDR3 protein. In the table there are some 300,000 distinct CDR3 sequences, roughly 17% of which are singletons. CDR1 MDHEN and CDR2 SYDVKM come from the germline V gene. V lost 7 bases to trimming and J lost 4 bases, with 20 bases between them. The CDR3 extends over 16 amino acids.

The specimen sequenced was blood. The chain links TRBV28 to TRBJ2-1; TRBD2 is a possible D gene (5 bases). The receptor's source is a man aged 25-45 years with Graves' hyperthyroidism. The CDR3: CASTQSGIRPYNEQFF. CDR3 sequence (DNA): TGTGCCAGCACCCAGTCCGGGATCCGGCCTTACAATGAGCAGTTCTTC. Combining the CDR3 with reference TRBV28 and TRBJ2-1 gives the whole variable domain DVKVTQSSRYLVKRTGEKVFLECVQDMDHENMFWYRQDPGLGLRLIYFSYDVKMKEKGDIPEGYSVSREKKERFSLILESASTNQTSMYLCASTQSGIRPYNEQFFGPGTRLTVL.